This TCR beta chain was found in a study of blood T cell repertoires in COVID-19. Across 20 to 25 US areas, participants ranged in age from 18 to 89 years. The study counted Cohort 3 donors as recovered given two negative PCRs, clearance, or symptom resolution. V was shortened by 8 bases and J by 0 bases, with 17 bases between the two germline ends. CDR1 is SGHAT, CDR2 FQDESV, per germline (reference sequence). CDR3 length equals 16 residues. As handled by the study authors: Estimation of nucleated cell counts relied on the amplification of reference gene primers. Repertoires were generated with immunoSEQ multiplex PCR, while TCRdb's copy carries only in-frame clones and drops some. Clone size and V and J calls were adopted from that table, with D and trimming inferred from the DNA. This sample has some 330,000 clones; 92% occur once, and the top ten carry less than 20%.

The sequenced sample was PBMCs or T cells enriched from blood (not recorded which). This receptor was identified in a young woman who had recovered from COVID-19. The chain employs TRBV11-1 and TRBJ2-1, with D perhaps matching TRBD2 (5 bases). The CDR3 DNA follows: TGTGCCAGCCAACGCGGACGGGGTAGCTCCTACAATGAGCAGTTCTTC. Amino acids: CASQRGRGSSYNEQFF.